These T cell receptor beta chains were read from a single sample in a study of blood T cell repertoires in COVID-19. Here immunoSEQ multiplex PCR was the method, and the copy in TCRdb shows in-frame clones only, minus some. The sample includes 200,000 to 250,000 clones, roughly 80% of them seen just once. Sequencing used peripheral blood. Every receptor here comes from a woman of 80 years or more with acute or convalescent COVID-19. Both conserved end residues are part of each CDR3. A D gene is named only where the DNA matches it firmly. A clone size is listed for some rows: how often the clone was seen (once, few, many), or a class if it is expanded.

CASSFEAGAVYEQYF	TGTGCCAGCAGTTTCGAGGCAGGGGCAGTCTACGAGCAGTACTTC	TRBV6-5	TRBJ2-7	-	-
CASSLAYRGGPALNSPLHF	TGTGCCAGCAGTTTGGCATACAGGGGGGGCCCGGCCCTGAATTCACCCCTCCACTTT	TRBV6-2/TRBV6-3	TRBJ1-6	few	TRBD1
CASREGPGSGNTIYF	TGTGCCAGCAGGGAGGGTCCGGGCTCTGGAAACACCATATATTTT	TRBV2	TRBJ1-3	-	-
CASSLAGGGPSDTQYF	TGCGCCAGCAGCTTGGCCGGGGGAGGGCCCTCAGATACGCAGTATTTT	TRBV5-1	TRBJ2-3	-	TRBD2
CASSQSGSPGTQYF	TGTGCCAGCAGCCAGTCCGGGTCGCCCGGGACCCAGTACTTC	TRBV14	TRBJ2-5	-	-
CATSNTGTGDHNEQFF	TGTGCCACCAGCAACACCGGGACAGGGGACCACAATGAGCAGTTCTTC	TRBV24-1	TRBJ2-1	-	TRBD1
CASKGGAYNSPLHF	TGTGCCAGTAAGGGGGGGGCCTATAATTCACCCCTCCACTTT	TRBV19	TRBJ1-6	-	-
CATQGTYEQYF	TGTGCCACACAGGGAACCTACGAGCAGTACTTC	TRBV28	TRBJ2-7	-	-
CASSLWGQGANTGELFF	TGTGCCAGCAGCTTGTGGGGACAGGGGGCGAACACCGGGGAGCTGTTTTTT	TRBV5-8	TRBJ2-2	-	TRBD1
CASSPLAGGPGEQFF	TGTGCCAGCAGCCCCCTAGCGGGAGGGCCCGGTGAGCAGTTCTTC	TRBV3-1/TRBV3-2	TRBJ2-1	-	TRBD2
CASSQAGTGGNTIYF	TGTGCCAGCAGCCAAGCTGGGACAGGGGGAAACACCATATATTTT	TRBV3-1/TRBV3-2	TRBJ1-3	-	TRBD1
CASSQAAYNEKLFF	TGTGCCAGCAGCCAAGCCGCGTATAATGAAAAACTGTTTTTT	TRBV14	TRBJ1-4	once	-
CASSIVGGFSYEQYF	TGTGCCAGTAGTATAGTTGGGGGCTTCTCCTACGAGCAGTACTTC	TRBV19	TRBJ2-7	-	-
CASTPSGSSYNEQFF	TGTGCCAGCACTCCAAGCGGGAGCTCCTACAATGAGCAGTTCTTC	TRBV7-9	TRBJ2-1	-	TRBD2
CSVEDVDRAGNTIYF	TGCAGCGTTGAAGATGTGGACAGGGCTGGAAACACCATATATTTT	TRBV29-1	TRBJ1-3	-	TRBD1
CASGWRAGFTHGVYEQYF	TGTGCCAGCGGATGGCGGGCGGGGTTTACCCACGGGGTCTACGAGCAGTACTTC	TRBV28	TRBJ2-7	-	-
CSVTPSDTEAFF	TGCAGCGTTACGCCTTCGGACACTGAAGCTTTCTTT	TRBV29-1	TRBJ1-1	-	-